The sequence of this T cell receptor (beta chain) was determined in a study of T cell repertoires in cytomegalovirus infection. On the study more broadly: Public TCR beta signatures were indicative of both CMV infection and a matching HLA type. General study results and limits: The cumulative frequency of public TCR beta families distinguished individuals who carried CMV together with the relevant HLA. What dominated the ex vivo response were HLA-C-restricted CMV-specific TCR beta clonotypes.

Via MiXCR, TCRdb re-called the reads, giving one row per CDR3 protein. The table has about 63,000 distinct CDR3 sequences, roughly 21% seen once. CDR1 and CDR2 from the germline V gene are MNHEY and SVGAGI. The CDR3 totals 18 residues. Trimming shortened V by 1 base and J by 1 base, and 19 bases separated the two germline ends. Details on this clonotype: Its target is unknown.

V gene TRBV6-5 combines with J gene TRBJ2-5; D is perhaps TRBD2 (5 bases). This TCR was recovered from a human donor in good health (CMV status not recorded). Some clones in this sample may be carry-over from other donors' samples. The material was CD8+ T cells from cultured PBMCs, obtained from culture after CMV antigen stimulation. The CDR3: CASSYFLAGTGTQETQYF. CDR3 DNA sequence: TGTGCCAGCAGTTACTTCCTAGCAGGAACCGGCACCCAAGAGACCCAGTACTTC.